The T cell receptor beta chain described here comes from a study of cytomegalovirus exposure and HLA in healthy donors (dated by TCRdb to about 2017). Regarding the study in general: An earlier analysis of roughly 630 of the donors reported 276 Gb of sequence data and 117 million unique TCR beta sequences from 150 million to 200 million T cells. An early release that covered several hundred HLA-typed donors contained approximately 320 gigabases of sequencing data and about 93 million unique TCR sequences. The genetic ancestry cluster associated with self-reported Caucasian donors included 70% to 85% of the roughly 400 genotyped donors. The study aimed to test whether cataloging public T cell receptors could reveal signatures of past pathogen exposure. The T cell repertoires of 550 to 850 subjects were profiled by immunosequencing and related to cytomegalovirus serostatus. In addition to the first cohort of 650 to 750 subjects, a separate validation cohort of approximately 120 different subjects was used. To predict cytomegalovirus infection status, the study combined high-throughput TCR immunosequencing, statistical association of individual TCRs with disease status, and machine learning. A later analysis re-examined previously published TCR beta repertoires from about 700 donors and added high-resolution HLA genotyping to investigate patterns of TCR occurrence. Rather than using new phenotypic data, the later analysis identified candidate immune exposures from TCR beta sequences and from how often those sequences occurred across donors. In an earlier analysis of over 550 of the donors, high-throughput TCR beta sequencing was used to judge whether each TCR beta V gene segment behaved as functional or pseudogenic. Donor age, sex, ethnicity and CMV serostatus were compiled alongside the repertoire data. A later genetic analysis used genome-wide SNP genotypes for about 55% of the 666 donors, treating that subset as a discovery cohort. Every discovery cohort repertoire had been produced on one sequencing platform. Both class I and class II loci were covered by HLA typing, at four-digit resolution. The number of typed donors differed by locus: about 629-630 for A, B, C, DRB1 and DQB1; 522 for DQA1; some 590 for DPA1; and some 470 for DPB1. A few DR-DQ haplotypes were treated as single units for association and clustering because of strong linkage in the cohort. On average, 235,054 unique TCR beta nucleotide sequences were sequenced per donor among 398 genotyped donors of the cohort, with approximately 18% of those sequences being non-productive.

Library prep was done by the immunoSEQ multiplex PCR assay. The multiplex PCR relied on a mix of 60 forward primers for TCR Vbeta segments and 13 reverse primers for TCR Jbeta segments. Amplification of the CDR3 region of rearranged TCR beta genes was performed with a multiplex PCR assay on genomic DNA. On the Illumina HiSeq System, the amplified TCR beta libraries were sequenced as 87-base-pair reads. The published analysis was carried out like this. A later analysis tallied roughly 76 million unique TCR beta chains across the 666 repertoires, and approximately 12 million of those chains were shared by two or more donors. To remove PCR and sequencing errors, raw reads were error-corrected and collapsed into unique sequences using a nearest-neighbor algorithm that merged closely related sequences. Alignment of CDR3 sequences to IMGT reference sequences was used to assign V, D and J gene segments. For a sequence to be retained, a match of at least six nucleotides was required to both a V gene segment and a J gene segment. Rearrangements were called productive when the CDR3 lacked stop codons and stayed in frame with V and J; all others were non-productive. CDR3 was defined by IMGT convention, running from the second conserved V-encoded cysteine to the conserved J-encoded phenylalanine. Sequences without an unambiguous match to a single V gene segment were excluded from the earlier analysis of approximately 600 of the donors. In an earlier analysis of several hundred of the donors, V segments were called functional above 56.7% productive rearrangements and were called segregating when the between-donor standard deviation exceeded 5%. A statistical classification framework was built to diagnose cytomegalovirus status from the catalog of TCR beta chain sequences. A later analysis assigned V and J genes by comparing TCR nucleotide sequences with IMGT/GENE-DB human TR gene sequences. Using the TCRdist pipeline, a later analysis assigned CDR3 sequences along with most-parsimonious VDJ recombination scenarios. A later analysis defined each TCR beta chain by its CDR3 amino acid sequence plus V-gene family, and excluded reads lacking a unique V-gene family. To address suspected cross-contamination and a sequencing artifact, a later analysis removed a few hundred highly shared, low-generation-probability nucleotide sequences. In a later analysis, a clonal expansion index for each public chain was calculated from normalized within-repertoire ranks of inferred template counts. A later analysis computed generation probabilities with a VDJ recombination model fitted to out-of-frame rearrangements, and checked the results against IGoR. In a later analysis, hypergeometric tests were used to score TCR-TCR, TCR-HLA and TCR-CMV co-occurrence, with a repertoire-size bias correction applied to TCR pairs. To estimate false discovery rates, a later analysis permuted the HLA or CMV assignments 20 times. In a later analysis, co-occurring TCRs were grouped using DBSCAN, with TCRdist sequence similarity added in when clustering inside HLA-allele-positive subsets. Co-occurrence clustering excluded repertoires with fewer than 30,000 or more than 120,000 public chains, plus five with anomalous nucleotide sharing. TCRdb stores this immuneACCESS table with in-frame sequences only. Part of the clones is absent; in the studies checked, under half of the shortfall reflects unresolved V genes, and no reason is known for the rest. V and J calls and clone size are given by that table; D and trimming were obtained from the DNA. The table for this sample lists 97,000 or so clones; 70% to 80% of them were counted only once. The ten largest clones take up 8.5% to 10% of the sample.

The investigation overall reported the following: In an earlier analysis of 587 of the donors, most TCR beta V segments appeared in productive rearrangements about 87% or about 30% of the time, broadly matching IMGT annotations. A later analysis reported that several top co-occurrence clusters appeared linked to parvovirus B19, influenza, CMV and Epstein-Barr virus. Across donors, most TCR sequences were observed very rarely, whereas some public TCRs were present in many individuals. Roughly uniform sequencing depth across donors was assumed in presence/absence analyses, although this assumption may not hold. According to a later genetic analysis, donors in an Asian-associated ancestry cluster had fewer N-insertions in productive TCRs than the roughly 700-donor mean. In a later analysis, TCR association rates were found to vary across HLA loci, with the most associated TCRs seen for DRB1 alleles and the fewest for HLA-C alleles. Because HLA typing was unavailable for some donors at each locus, only the typed subset was used in association tests. Immune exposure information for the cohort was limited to CMV serostatus. The authors suggested that the approach could potentially be generalized to other disease states and immunological phenotypes. In a later analysis, most CMV-associated TCR beta chains were found to appear HLA-restricted, with HLA associations seemingly driven largely by CMV exposure. A cluster of highly shared sequence variants was judged likely to be a technical artifact of the sequencing pipeline. A further reported finding was that TCR beta sequences accurately predicted the HLA-A and HLA-B alleles for most subjects in the first cohort. A few of the identified cytomegalovirus-associated TCR beta chains were confirmed in vitro to be specific for cytomegalovirus antigens. Strong co-occurrence of HLA alleles, especially DR and DQ, made assigning TCR associations to individual alleles difficult. At a false discovery rate of 0.05, a later analysis linked around 17,000 TCR beta sequences to specific HLA alleles. Correlated functional status among segregating V segments might reflect linkage disequilibrium, but an unknown experimental factor could not be ruled out. A later genetic analysis associated a missense DCLRE1C variant with V-gene and J-gene trimming of TCR beta chains, and an independent cohort replicated the association. Some IMGT-functional V segments, including TRBV6-2 and TRBV6-3, could not be distinguished by the 87-base-pair reads and were therefore excluded. Because counts were too low, 15 or so rarely observed V segments, including chromosome 9 orphons, were excluded from the earlier analysis of 587 of the donors. The classifier was reported to diagnose cytomegalovirus status with high specificity and sensitivity in both the original and validation cohorts. The study gave a list of over 150 TCR beta chains associated with cytomegalovirus. The cohort was sequenced for TCR beta chains only, and without alpha or paired-chain data the features that could be detected were limited. A later analysis found that HLA-associated TCR beta chains were more clonally expanded and had lower generation probabilities than equally common non-associated chains.

In total, 630 or so healthy bone marrow donors made up the cohort. Cohort members were all nominally healthy when sampled, although unrecorded immune exposures were likely present. The donor was CMV seropositive and was included in the group of 300 or so seropositive cohort members. Every donor gave a peripheral blood sample, and the peripheral blood mononuclear cells from that sample were used for TCR beta sequencing. The Qiagen DNeasy Blood Extraction Kit was used to extract genomic DNA from the blood cell samples. Counted from cysteine to phenylalanine, this CDR3 has 15 amino acids. Only CDR3 DNA is held: 45 bases, read in frame from base 1. Trimming takes 2 bases off V and 8 bases off J; junction bases not matched to a gene: 11. CDR1 MNHEY and CDR2 SMNVEV are derived from the germline V gene (reference sequence). To note about this clone: Its antigen is not yet known. No qualities accompany the bases; no much larger clone lies one base away.

Sequenced: PBMCs. The receptor's source is a male donor in good health and CMV-seropositive. This chain is built from TRBV27 and TRBJ1-1, with 7 bases in between that match TRBD1. The DNA is TGTGCCAGCAGTTTAGAGGGGGCGCCTAGGCGCGAAGCTTTCTTT. Protein translation: CASSLEGAPRREAFF.